The rows below give T cell receptor beta chains drawn from one sample of a study of cytomegalovirus exposure and HLA in healthy donors. Sequenced by immunoSEQ multiplex PCR; TCRdb stores in-frame clones only, minus some. Among 250,000 to 400,000 clones listed, around 90% were seen once. Sequenced input: PBMCs. These receptors all stem from a man younger than 45 in good health and CMV-seronegative. The conserved cysteine and the conserved F or W are not part of the CDR3 here. Fields, in order: CDR3 length, D gene, V gene, clone size, J gene, CDR3 protein. A D gene is named only where the DNA matches it firmly. Expanded clones are given a class, and other clones once, few, many or no size at all.

len: 12; d_gene: TRBD1; v_gene: TRBV7-2; abundance: -; j_gene: TRBJ1-1; CDR3aa: ASRKDRAYTEAF
len: 10; d_gene: -; v_gene: TRBV6-6; abundance: -; j_gene: TRBJ1-4; CDR3aa: ASSGTVEELF
len: 12; d_gene: -; v_gene: TRBV18; abundance: -; j_gene: TRBJ1-5; CDR3aa: ASSQGAGNQPQH
len: 12; d_gene: TRBD1; v_gene: TRBV5-1; abundance: -; j_gene: TRBJ2-7; CDR3aa: ASSGTGHSYEQY
len: 13; d_gene: TRBD1; v_gene: TRBV5-1; abundance: -; j_gene: TRBJ1-6; CDR3aa: ASSLEGTVNSPLH
len: 10; d_gene: -; v_gene: TRBV7-9; abundance: few; j_gene: TRBJ1-1; CDR3aa: ASRSGVTEAF
len: 14; d_gene: TRBD2; v_gene: TRBV10-3; abundance: -; j_gene: TRBJ2-1; CDR3aa: AISGKTSGGVNEQF
len: 11; d_gene: TRBD1; v_gene: TRBV7-2; abundance: -; j_gene: TRBJ1-1; CDR3aa: ASRQTGGTEAF
len: 13; d_gene: -; v_gene: TRBV9; abundance: -; j_gene: TRBJ2-2; CDR3aa: ASSITPQGAGELF
len: 13; d_gene: -; v_gene: TRBV15; abundance: once; j_gene: TRBJ1-2; CDR3aa: ATSRLRDINYGYT
len: 11; d_gene: TRBD1; v_gene: TRBV29-1; abundance: -; j_gene: TRBJ1-1; CDR3aa: SVRTGENTEAF
len: 13; d_gene: -; v_gene: TRBV7-9; abundance: -; j_gene: TRBJ1-1; CDR3aa: ASSLSNSMNTEAF
len: 12; d_gene: TRBD1; v_gene: TRBV5-4; abundance: -; j_gene: TRBJ2-1; CDR3aa: ASRGGQGYNEQF
len: 10; d_gene: -; v_gene: TRBV19; abundance: -; j_gene: TRBJ2-1; CDR3aa: ASSWGRDEQF
len: 13; d_gene: TRBD1; v_gene: TRBV7-6; abundance: once; j_gene: TRBJ1-5; CDR3aa: ASSLRQGYNQPQH
len: 12; d_gene: -; v_gene: TRBV27; abundance: -; j_gene: TRBJ1-2; CDR3aa: ASSPVGGSQGYT
len: 10; d_gene: -; v_gene: TRBV18; abundance: -; j_gene: TRBJ1-5; CDR3aa: ASSQSNQPQH
len: 13; d_gene: TRBD2; v_gene: TRBV5-1; abundance: -; j_gene: TRBJ2-1; CDR3aa: ASRPGTSGYNEQF
len: 12; d_gene: TRBD1; v_gene: TRBV10-2; abundance: -; j_gene: TRBJ1-6; CDR3aa: ASSEGDRGSPLH
len: 13; d_gene: TRBD1; v_gene: TRBV7-8; abundance: -; j_gene: TRBJ2-5; CDR3aa: ASSSDRGRGETQY
len: 14; d_gene: TRBD1; v_gene: TRBV6-5; abundance: -; j_gene: TRBJ1-1; CDR3aa: ASSYSTGLGNTEAF
len: 16; d_gene: TRBD2; v_gene: TRBV7-9; abundance: once; j_gene: TRBJ2-7; CDR3aa: ASSLASGLAGVTYEQY
len: 13; d_gene: TRBD2; v_gene: TRBV14; abundance: -; j_gene: TRBJ2-7; CDR3aa: ASSQGRGAAYEQY
len: 12; d_gene: -; v_gene: TRBV29-1; abundance: -; j_gene: TRBJ2-1; CDR3aa: SVEGADTYNEQF
len: 14; d_gene: -; v_gene: TRBV5-4; abundance: -; j_gene: TRBJ2-1; CDR3aa: ASRSELGHSYNEQF
len: 12; d_gene: TRBD1; v_gene: TRBV19; abundance: -; j_gene: TRBJ2-7; CDR3aa: ASSSSTGGYEQY
len: 12; d_gene: -; v_gene: TRBV2; abundance: many; j_gene: TRBJ1-2; CDR3aa: ASSGVLGGYGYT
len: 11; d_gene: -; v_gene: TRBV18; abundance: -; j_gene: TRBJ1-1; CDR3aa: ASSPRGDTEAF
len: 14; d_gene: TRBD1; v_gene: TRBV5-6; abundance: -; j_gene: TRBJ1-5; CDR3aa: ASSADRGRGNQPQH
len: 12; d_gene: TRBD1; v_gene: TRBV12-5; abundance: -; j_gene: TRBJ1-2; CDR3aa: ASGNQLGGGGYT
len: 14; d_gene: -; v_gene: TRBV5-1; abundance: -; j_gene: TRBJ2-1; CDR3aa: ASSHVTGTADNEQF
len: 16; d_gene: -; v_gene: TRBV9; abundance: -; j_gene: TRBJ2-3; CDR3aa: ASTDPRTLPGSTDTQY
len: 11; d_gene: TRBD1; v_gene: TRBV5-1; abundance: few; j_gene: TRBJ2-7; CDR3aa: ASSARQGYEQY
len: 14; d_gene: -; v_gene: TRBV4-2; abundance: -; j_gene: TRBJ2-2; CDR3aa: ASSQDVTRDTGELF
len: 12; d_gene: -; v_gene: TRBV5-4; abundance: -; j_gene: TRBJ1-1; CDR3aa: ASSLRQDLPEAF
len: 13; d_gene: -; v_gene: TRBV2; abundance: -; j_gene: TRBJ1-3; CDR3aa: ASSEALVAGNTIY
len: 13; d_gene: TRBD1; v_gene: TRBV9; abundance: -; j_gene: TRBJ1-5; CDR3aa: ASSVSGGHDQPQH
len: 12; d_gene: TRBD2; v_gene: TRBV13; abundance: -; j_gene: TRBJ2-2; CDR3aa: ASSDPLAAGELF
len: 11; d_gene: TRBD1; v_gene: TRBV6-5; abundance: -; j_gene: TRBJ1-1; CDR3aa: ASRQQGDKKAF
len: 15; d_gene: TRBD2; v_gene: TRBV4-3; abundance: -; j_gene: TRBJ2-3; CDR3aa: ASSQDIVGGGRSTQY
len: 14; d_gene: -; v_gene: TRBV7-8; abundance: few; j_gene: TRBJ1-2; CDR3aa: ASSLVGGAANYGYT
len: 13; d_gene: TRBD1; v_gene: TRBV6-1; abundance: -; j_gene: TRBJ2-3; CDR3aa: ASSVVGQGTDTQY
len: 13; d_gene: -; v_gene: TRBV5-6; abundance: -; j_gene: TRBJ2-7; CDR3aa: ASSLVGAMRNEQY
len: 12; d_gene: -; v_gene: TRBV5-1; abundance: -; j_gene: TRBJ2-7; CDR3aa: ASSLAGESYEQY
len: 16; d_gene: TRBD2; v_gene: TRBV5-4; abundance: -; j_gene: TRBJ2-3; CDR3aa: ASSLGAGLAGGTDTQY
len: 14; d_gene: TRBD1; v_gene: TRBV19; abundance: -; j_gene: TRBJ1-1; CDR3aa: ASRFTNRDRNTEAF
len: 10; d_gene: -; v_gene: TRBV9; abundance: -; j_gene: TRBJ2-1; CDR3aa: ASSGQYNEQF
len: 16; d_gene: TRBD2; v_gene: TRBV4-3; abundance: -; j_gene: TRBJ2-5; CDR3aa: ASSQDLASGGPPGTQY
len: 12; d_gene: -; v_gene: TRBV4-1; abundance: once; j_gene: TRBJ2-3; CDR3aa: ASSQDLATDTQY
len: 10; d_gene: TRBD2; v_gene: TRBV30; abundance: -; j_gene: TRBJ2-5; CDR3aa: AWGGLEETQY
len: 13; d_gene: -; v_gene: TRBV28; abundance: -; j_gene: TRBJ1-2; CDR3aa: ASIKSGGLNYGYT
len: 10; d_gene: -; v_gene: TRBV6-5; abundance: -; j_gene: TRBJ1-1; CDR3aa: ASRGPNTEAF
len: 12; d_gene: -; v_gene: TRBV7-2; abundance: few; j_gene: TRBJ2-7; CDR3aa: ASSFAGGSYEQY
len: 17; d_gene: -; v_gene: TRBV6-4; abundance: -; j_gene: TRBJ2-7; CDR3aa: ASSDSSKLGLFNCYEQY
len: 13; d_gene: -; v_gene: TRBV11-1; abundance: -; j_gene: TRBJ1-1; CDR3aa: ASKIVAGLNTEAF
len: 8; d_gene: -; v_gene: TRBV20-1; abundance: -; j_gene: TRBJ2-2; CDR3aa: SASHGELF
len: 14; d_gene: TRBD1; v_gene: TRBV6-5; abundance: -; j_gene: TRBJ1-2; CDR3aa: ASSYGGTGFGYGYT